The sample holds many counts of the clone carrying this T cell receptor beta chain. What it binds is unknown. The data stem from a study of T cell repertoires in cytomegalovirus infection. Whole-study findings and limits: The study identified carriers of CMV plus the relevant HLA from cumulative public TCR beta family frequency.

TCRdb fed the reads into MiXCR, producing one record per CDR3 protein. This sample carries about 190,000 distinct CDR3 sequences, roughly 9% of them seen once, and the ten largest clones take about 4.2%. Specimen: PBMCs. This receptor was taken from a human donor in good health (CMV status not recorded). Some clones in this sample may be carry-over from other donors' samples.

CDR3 region: CASSPDSPSGYTF. The CDR3 DNA reads as TGTGCCAGCAGTCCGGACAGCCCTTCGGGCTACACCTTC. The rearrangement joins TRBV12-3 or TRBV12-4 to TRBJ1-2; weak D call: TRBD1 (6 bases). V shed 5 bases and J shed 8 bases, with 15 bases lying between them. The CDR3 is 13 residues long.